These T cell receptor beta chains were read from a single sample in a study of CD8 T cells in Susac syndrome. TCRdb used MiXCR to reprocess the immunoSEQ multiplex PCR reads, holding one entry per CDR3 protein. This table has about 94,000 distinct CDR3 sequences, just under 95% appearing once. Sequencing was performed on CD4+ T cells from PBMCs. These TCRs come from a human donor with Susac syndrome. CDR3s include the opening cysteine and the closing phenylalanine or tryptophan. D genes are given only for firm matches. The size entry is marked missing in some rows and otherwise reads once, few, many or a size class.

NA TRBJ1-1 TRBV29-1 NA CSVLTGGNTEAFF TGCAGCGTCCTTACCGGGGGTAACACTGAAGCTTTCTTT
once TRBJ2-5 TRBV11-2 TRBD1 CASSELQGARGETQYF TGTGCCAGCAGCGAACTACAGGGGGCGCGGGGCGAGACCCAGTACTTC
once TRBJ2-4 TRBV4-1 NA CASSSEAPGGPGKNIQYF TGCGCCAGCAGCTCAGAGGCCCCCGGGGGCCCCGGCAAAAACATTCAGTACTTC
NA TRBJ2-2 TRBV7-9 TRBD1 CASSTGADTGELFF TGTGCCAGCAGTACAGGGGCGGACACCGGGGAGCTGTTTTTT
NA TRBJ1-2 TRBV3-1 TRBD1 CASSQSTGTGNYGYTF TGTGCCAGCAGTCAGAGTACCGGGACAGGGAACTATGGCTACACCTTC
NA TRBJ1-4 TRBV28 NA CASSSHMGREKLFF TGTGCCAGCAGTTCGCACATGGGTCGTGAAAAACTGTTTTTT
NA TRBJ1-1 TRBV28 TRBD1 CASRETGRTEAFF TGTGCCAGCAGGGAGACAGGGAGAACTGAAGCTTTCTTT
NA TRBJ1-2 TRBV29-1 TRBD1 CSAEAPGQGPYGYTF TGCAGCGCCGAAGCCCCGGGACAGGGCCCCTATGGCTACACCTTC
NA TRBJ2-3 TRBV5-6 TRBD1 CASSLGERGQGTDTQYF TGTGCCAGCAGCTTGGGGGAACGGGGACAGGGAACAGATACGCAGTATTTT
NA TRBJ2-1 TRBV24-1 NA CATSDSGVGRGLHNEQFF TGTGCCACCAGTGATTCTGGGGTGGGGCGGGGCCTACACAATGAGCAGTTCTTC
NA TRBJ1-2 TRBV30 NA CAWSVGQENYGYTF TGTGCCTGGAGTGTAGGGCAGGAAAACTATGGCTACACCTTC
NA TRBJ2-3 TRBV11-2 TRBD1 CASSQNRGADTQYF TGTGCCAGCAGCCAGAACAGGGGAGCAGATACGCAGTATTTT
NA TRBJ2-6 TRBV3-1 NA CASSSGVGANVLTF TGTGCCAGCAGTTCAGGGGTAGGGGCCAACGTCCTGACTTTC
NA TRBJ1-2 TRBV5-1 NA CASSLGTRDASLGGYTF TGCGCCAGCAGCTTGGGGACCCGGGACGCCAGCCTGGGAGGCTACACCTTC
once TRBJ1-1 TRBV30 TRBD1 CAWSVPTGSNTEAFF TGTGCCTGGAGTGTACCGACAGGGAGCAACACTGAAGCTTTCTTT
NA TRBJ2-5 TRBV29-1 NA CSVDVGETQYF TGCAGCGTTGATGTGGGGGAGACCCAGTACTTC
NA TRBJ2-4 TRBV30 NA CAWSTGGLAKNIQYF TGTGCCTGGAGTACCGGGGGCCTAGCCAAAAACATTCAGTACTTC
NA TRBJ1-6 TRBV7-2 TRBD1 CASSPFGQDGSPLHF TGTGCCAGCAGCCCTTTCGGACAGGACGGCTCACCCCTCCACTTT